These 26 T cell receptor beta chains were all obtained from the same sample, sequenced in a study of blood T cell repertoires in COVID-19. Here immunoSEQ multiplex PCR was the method, and the copy in TCRdb shows in-frame clones only, minus some. The sample lists over 450,000 clones, about 89% occurring once. Sequencing input: peripheral blood. The origin of the receptors is a woman aged 50 to 65 with COVID-19, enrolled during active disease.

The chain employs TRBV24-1 and TRBJ1-2; D remains ambiguous. V lost 2 bases and J lost 8, with 14 bases in between. CDR1 KGHDR and CDR2 SFDVKD come from the germline V gene. The length of the CDR3 is 14 residues. This CDR3 is CATSDSTPTGGYTF. CDR3 DNA sequence: TGTGCCACCAGTGATTCTACCCCAACGGGAGGCTACACCTTC.

The rearrangement uses TRBV6-1 and TRBJ1-3; tentatively, D is TRBD1 (6 bases). The CDR3 is made up of 15 amino acids. Trimming took 2 bases from V and 3 from J, leaving 11 bases between them. Per the germline V gene, CDR1 is MNHNS and CDR2 is SASEGT. The CDR3 protein is CASSEPGVGGNTIYF. The CDR3, as DNA: TGTGCCAGCAGTGAACCAGGGGTCGGTGGAAACACCATATATTTT.

The chain is built from TRBV19 and TRBJ1-3; D is perhaps TRBD1 (5 bases). Germline V CDR1 and CDR2: LNHDA, SQIVND (reference sequence). V lost 5 bases and J lost 0, with 14 bases in between. The CDR3 is 16 amino acids. The DNA of the CDR3 is TGTGCCAGTAGTTGGGGTGCGGGGCTCTCTGGAAACACCATATATTTT. This encodes CASSWGAGLSGNTIYF.

This chain joins TRBV2 and TRBJ2-1; 13 bases match TRBD2. In germline, CDR1 is SNHLY, CDR2 FYNNEI. The CDR3 loop spans 15 amino acids. With V trimmed by 8 bases and J by 10 bases, 11 bases remained unmatched. CDR3 sequence: CASRTGLAGVQEQFF. DNA of the CDR3: TGTGCCAGCCGGACTGGACTAGCGGGAGTCCAGGAGCAGTTCTTC.

The chain uses TRBV12-2 and TRBJ2-7; the table calls TRBD1, which could not be checked here. TRBV12-2 corresponds to a pseudogene. The CDR3 is 18 amino acids. The CDR3 spells CASRLVSIASGDIYEQYF. In DNA form, the CDR3 reads TGTGCAAGTCGCTTAGTGTCCATCGCCTCAGGGGATATCTACGAGCAGTACTTC.

V is TRBV29-1 and J is TRBJ2-3; TRBD2 aligns across 12 bases. After removal of 6 bases from V and 6 bases from J, the junction contained 7 bases not matched to a gene. This CDR3 spans 14 amino acids. Germline V gene sequence: CDR1 SQVTM, CDR2 ANQGSEA. CDR3 amino acids: CSVRTSGGLDTQYF. The CDR3 bases are TGCAGCGTCCGTACTAGCGGGGGGTTGGATACGCAGTATTTT.

V is TRBV5-1 and J is TRBJ2-2; 11 bases line up with TRBD1. CDR1 is SGHRS, CDR2 YFSETQ, per germline. Germline trimming cut 4 bases from V and 7 bases from J; bases unmatched to any gene: 6. The CDR3 has 15 residues. The CDR3 DNA follows: TGCGCCAGCAGCATCGGACAGGGGGCGATCGGGGAGCTGTTTTTT. Protein sequence: CASSIGQGAIGELFF.

V usage is TRBV12-3 or TRBV12-4 and J usage is TRBJ1-6; D unclear. Trimming cost V 5 bases and J 14 bases, with 13 bases left between them. CDR3 size: 12 residues. The CDR3 is CASSPHPRALHF. The CDR3, as DNA: TGTGCCAGCAGTCCCCATCCCCGGGCCCTCCACTTT.

This chain uses TRBV6-1 with TRBJ1-1; the D is unclear. The germline gives CDR1 MNHNS, CDR2 SASEGT. The CDR3 length is 14 residues. V was pared by 3 bases and J by 4 bases, with 12 bases between. For the CDR3, the DNA is TGTGCCAGCAGTGATCCCGGTGGGAGCACTGAAGCTTTCTTT. The encoded protein is CASSDPGGSTEAFF.

The gene calls are TRBV2 and TRBJ2-2, with 7 bases aligning to TRBD1. J was trimmed by 4 bases and V by 6 bases; bases with no gene match: 8. Germline V gene sequence: CDR1 SNHLY, CDR2 FYNNEI. The CDR3 totals 15 residues. CDR3 in amino acids: CASSITGVPTGELFF. The CDR3 nucleotides read TGTGCCAGCAGCATAACAGGGGTCCCCACCGGGGAGCTGTTTTTT.

This chain uses TRBV30 with TRBJ1-1; no clear D gene. Germline CDR1 GTSNPN, CDR2 SVGIG (reference sequence). With 3 bases removed from V and 1 base from J, the gap between germline ends came to 9 bases. The CDR3 runs to 13 residues. This CDR3 reads CAWSKTGNTEAFF. CDR3 DNA sequence: TGTGCCTGGAGCAAGACGGGGAACACTGAAGCTTTCTTT.

V usage is TRBV2 and J usage is TRBJ2-7; 7 bases are shared with TRBD1. Germline V lookup: CDR1 SNHLY, CDR2 FYNNEI. V was pared by 3 bases and J by 5 bases, with 13 bases of the junction left unmatched. The CDR3 covers 16 residues. The chain's CDR3 is CASSDEGAQLGNEQYF. For the CDR3, the DNA is TGTGCCAGCAGTGATGAGGGGGCCCAGTTGGGCAACGAGCAGTACTTC.

The sample holds one count of this clone. The chain combines TRBV6-5 with TRBJ1-5, with a weak D call TRBD1 (6 bases). This CDR3 region has 14 residues. Trimming removed 7 bases from V and 1 base from J, with 11 bases in between. The germline CDR1 and CDR2 sequences are MNHEY and SVGAGI. The CDR3: CASNTGLSNQPQHF. The CDR3 region has the DNA TGTGCCAGCAATACAGGGCTCAGCAATCAGCCCCAGCATTTT.

The rearrangement links TRBV2 to TRBJ1-5; tentatively, D is TRBD1 (6 bases). Germline V gene sequence: CDR1 SNHLY, CDR2 FYNNEI. The CDR3 extends over 14 amino acids. V was shortened by 11 bases and J by 3 bases, with 17 bases between the two germline ends. The CDR3 region has the DNA TGTGCCTCAAGGGGGTTGGCCTACAATCAGCCCCAGCATTTT. Protein: CASRGLAYNQPQHF.

V gene TRBV24-1 combines with J gene TRBJ1-1; the D is unclear. Trimming took off 1 base at V and 1 base at J, with 3 bases between the two ends. The germline V gene has CDR1 KGHDR and CDR2 SFDVKD. The CDR3 has 13 amino acids. CDR3 DNA sequence: TGTGCCACCAGTGATTTCGGGAACACTGAAGCTTTCTTT. This codes for CATSDFGNTEAFF.

J is TRBJ2-3 and V is TRBV6-6, with 15 bases lining up with TRBD2. The CDR3 loop spans 18 amino acids. Trimming at V came to 5 bases and at J to 7 bases, leaving 13 bases not matched to a gene. The germline V gene has CDR1 MNHNY and CDR2 SVGAGI (reference sequence). CDR3 sequence reads: CASSRTSGGADSSYTQYF. In DNA, the CDR3 is TGTGCCAGCAGTCGGACTAGCGGGGGGGCCGACAGTTCATATACGCAGTATTTT.

This sequence joins TRBV6-2 or TRBV6-3 and TRBJ2-3; the D gene is possibly TRBD1 (6 bases). The CDR3 loop spans 16 amino acids. Trimming removed 6 bases from V and 0 bases from J, with 16 bases in between. Germline CDR1 and CDR2: MNHEY and SVGEGT. CDR3 bases: TGTGCCAGCAGCCCTTGGACAGACGCAAGCACAGATACGCAGTATTTT. Encoded protein: CASSPWTDASTDTQYF.

The chain is built from TRBV11-2 and TRBJ2-2, with 10 positions matching TRBD1. V lost 5 bases to trimming and J lost 8 bases; unmatched junction nucleotides: 2. The length of the CDR3 is 13 residues. Per germline, CDR1 SGHAT and CDR2 FQNNGV. CDR3 bases: TGTGCCAGCAGCGACAGGGGGCAAGGGGAGCTGTTTTTT. Its translation is CASSDRGQGELFF.

The rearrangement joins TRBV4-2 to TRBJ2-1, with D perhaps matching TRBD2 (7 bases). V lost 0 bases and J 13 bases, leaving 16 bases between the germline ends. CDR3 length: 14 amino acids. CDR1 and CDR2 (germline): LGHNA, YNFKEQ. This CDR3 is CASSQDGGAGEQFF. The CDR3 DNA is TGTGCCAGCAGCCAAGATGGGGGGGCCGGGGAACAGTTCTTC.

The chain couples TRBV30 to TRBJ2-7; 8 bases are shared with TRBD1. Germline assignment: CDR1 GTSNPN and CDR2 SVGIG (reference sequence). This CDR3 is 14 amino acids long. After removal of 0 bases from V and 2 bases from J, the junction contained 3 bases not matched to a gene. The CDR3 bases are TGTGCCTGGAGTGTACAGGGGGTTCCCTACGAGCAGTACTTC. Translation gives CAWSVQGVPYEQYF.

A single count supports this clone. V gene TRBV3-1 (or the pseudogene TRBV3-2) combines with J gene TRBJ2-1; TRBD1 matches 7 bases. The CDR3 has 16 residues. Germline CDR1 is LGHDT and CDR2 is YNNKEL (reference sequence). V dropped 0 bases and J dropped 3; count of bases not matched to a gene: 5. The CDR3 reads CASSQETGIFYNEQFF. Here the CDR3 DNA reads TGTGCCAGCAGCCAAGAGACAGGGATCTTCTACAATGAGCAGTTCTTC.

The rearrangement links TRBV25-1 to TRBJ2-1; D is unclear. The germline V gene has CDR1 MGHDK and CDR2 SYGVNS. Trimming removed 1 base at V and 5 bases at J, with 9 bases between. The CDR3 consists of 14 residues. CDR3 in amino acids: CASSESGRNNEQFF. The CDR3 DNA follows: TGTGCCAGCAGTGAATCTGGCAGGAACAATGAGCAGTTCTTC. The full variable domain, with the rest looked up from reference TRBV25-1 and TRBJ2-1, is EADIYQTPRYLVIGTGKKITLECSQTMGHDKMYWYQQDPGMELHLIHYSYGVNSTEKGDLSSESTVSRIRTEHFPLTLESARPSHTSQYLCASSESGRNNEQFFGPGTRLTVL.

V usage is TRBV27 and J usage is TRBJ2-7; 10 bases are shared with TRBD1. The CDR3 totals 15 residues. The trim removed 2 bases at V and 5 bases at J, leaving 6 bases unmatched. CDR1 is MNHEY, CDR2 SMNVEV, per germline (reference sequence). CDR3 protein: CASSLRDGTGDEQYF. CDR3 nucleotide sequence: TGTGCCAGCAGTTTAAGAGACGGGACAGGGGACGAGCAGTACTTC.

The V gene is TRBV2, the J gene TRBJ1-4; tentative D call: TRBD1 (6 bases). Germline values: CDR1 SNHLY, CDR2 FYNNEI. V gave up 3 bases and J gave up 7 bases, with 12 bases separating them. This CDR3 region has 14 residues. The DNA for the CDR3 is TGTGCCAGCAGTGATTTTAACAGGGCTGAAAAACTGTTTTTT. It codes for CASSDFNRAEKLFF.

This clone was found a few times. The chain carries TRBV2 and TRBJ2-3; 8 nucleotides agree with TRBD1. The CDR3 length is 14 residues. Germline V gene lookup returns CDR1 SNHLY and CDR2 FYNNEI. J gave up 7 bases and V 8 bases, and 11 bases lay outside the gene matches. CDR3 bases: TGTGCCAGCCTCTTGGGGACAGGCCTTCATACGCAGTATTTT. It is translated as CASLLGTGLHTQYF.

This chain uses TRBV19 with TRBJ1-1; D is ambiguous. V lost 3 bases and J 5 bases, leaving 13 bases between the germline ends. Germline V gene sequence: CDR1 LNHDA, CDR2 SQIVND (reference sequence). The CDR3 runs 14 residues. CDR3 amino acids: CASSMPGVGTEAFF. CDR3 coding DNA: TGTGCCAGTAGTATGCCCGGGGTAGGGACTGAAGCTTTCTTT.